The following is a T cell receptor beta chain sequence with its context. V was clipped by 8 bases and J by 4 bases; unmatched bases: 5. This CDR3 contains 14 residues. The germline CDR1 and CDR2 sequences are SNHLY and FYNNEI. The data derive from a study of blood T cell repertoires in COVID-19. As for the study in general: Donors in the United States, Italy and Spain gave samples during acute or convalescent COVID-19. The cDNA or gDNA used as material had been derived from T cells, B-cell-depleted T cells, or PBMCs.

Source study methods: Quantification of nucleated cells was approximated via reference gene primer amplification. Clones were read by immunoSEQ multiplex PCR, and TCRdb kept only the in-frame ones, dropping some. V, J and clone size are those of that table, while D and trimming were read from the DNA. This sample yields approximately 180,000 clones, of which 75% to 90% are seen a single time; roughly 3.5% belongs to the top ten. This sequence joins TRBV2 and TRBJ1-4; 9 positions match TRBD1. This receptor was identified in a man in his fifties or sixties with acute or convalescent COVID-19. The source material was peripheral blood. CDR3 sequence (DNA): TGTGCCAGCGAAACAGGGGGCTATAATGAAAAACTGTTTTTT. Its protein is CASETGGYNEKLFF.